A single sample is the source of the 10 T cell receptor beta chains below, sequenced in a study of beta chain features in type 1 diabetes. What was sequenced were expressed TCRB transcripts, since all of the isolated RNA had been reverse transcribed. Assay: immunoSEQ multiplex PCR; the TCRdb copy retains only in-frame clones and omits some. The table has 300,000 to 400,000 clones, roughly 11% seen once. The sample taken for sequencing was naive CD4+ T cells from blood. The receptors stem from a woman aged 25 to 45 in good health.

The chain links TRBV6-5 to TRBJ2-1, with no clear D. Trimming removed 7 bases from V and 7 bases from J, with 8 bases in between. CDR1 and CDR2 from the germline V gene are MNHEY and SVGAGI. The CDR3 totals 11 residues. The DNA for the CDR3 is TGTGCCAGCAAATACCAGAATGAGCAGTTCTTC. This encodes CASKYQNEQFF.

This clone was observed a few times. Mismatch with germline at one junction end may stem from a read error. The rearrangement joins TRBV7-2 to TRBJ1-1; no reliable D call. Germline V gene sequence: CDR1 SGHTA, CDR2 FQGNSA. The CDR3 runs to 14 residues. As DNA, the CDR3 is TGTGGCAGCTCCGGCCGGGTGACGAACACTGAAGCTTTCTTT. Translating it yields CGSSGRVTNTEAFF.

The V and J genes are TRBV6-5 and TRBJ1-1; 8 positions match TRBD1. After removal of 0 bases from V and 7 bases from J, the junction contained 7 bases not matched to a gene. Germline CDR1 reads MNHEY; CDR2 reads SVGAGI. The CDR3 contains 15 residues. CDR3 nucleotide sequence: TGTGCCAGCAGTTACTCGAGGACAGGGAATGGTGAAGCTTTCTTT. It yields the protein CASSYSRTGNGEAFF.

This clone appeared a few times. The chain joins TRBV30 to TRBJ1-2; D call uncertain. Germline values: CDR1 GTSNPN, CDR2 SVGIG (reference sequence). V dropped 0 bases and J dropped 1 base, with 12 bases sitting between them. CDR3 length equals 15 residues. CDR3 amino acids: CAWSVSRADNYGYTF. The DNA of the CDR3 is TGTGCCTGGAGTGTATCCCGAGCGGATAACTATGGCTACACCTTC.

This clone was seen more than once but under ten times. CDR3 in amino acids: CASSPRGNTDTGELFF. The CDR3 DNA follows: TGTGCCAGCTCACCGCGAGGGAATACGGACACCGGGGAGCTGTTTTTT. The gene calls are TRBV18 and TRBJ2-2; a weak D match, TRBD2 (5 bases). V was pared by 3 bases and J by 3 bases, with 14 bases between. Germline V gives CDR1 KGHSH, CDR2 LQKENI. The CDR3 loop spans 16 amino acids. Full variable domain (remainder filled in from reference TRBV18 and TRBJ2-2): NAGVMQNPRHLVRRRGQEARLRCSPMKGHSHVYWYRQLPEEGLKFMVYLQKENIIDESGMPKERFSAEFPKEGPSILRIQQVVRGDSAAYFCASSPRGNTDTGELFFGEGSRLTVL.

This clone was found a few times. The genes are TRBV28 and TRBJ2-7; D remains ambiguous. Per germline, CDR1 MDHEN and CDR2 SYDVKM. Trimming left V 6 bases short and J 3 bases short, with 15 bases between. This CDR3 contains 14 residues. The CDR3 sequence: CASRSIWRSYEQYF. CDR3 DNA: TGTGCCAGCAGATCTATTTGGAGAAGCTACGAGCAGTACTTC. Looking up the rest from reference TRBV28 and TRBJ2-7 gives the full variable domain: DVKVTQSSRYLVKRTGEKVFLECVQDMDHENMFWYRQDPGLGLRLIYFSYDVKMKEKGDIPEGYSVSREKKERFSLILESASTNQTSMYLCASRSIWRSYEQYFGPGTRLTVT.

In its sample, this clone was seen a few times. The J gene is TRBJ2-1, the V gene TRBV4-2, with 7 bases fitting TRBD2. Germline CDR1 and CDR2: LGHNA and YNFKEQ. The V segment lost 5 bases and the J segment 8 bases; nucleotides outside the gene matches: 12. The CDR3 consists of 15 residues. DNA for the CDR3: TGTGCCAGCAGCAAACCGGGACGGGGAGGGGATGAGCAGTTCTTC. It yields the protein CASSKPGRGGDEQFF.

This clone was recorded once. The rearrangement links TRBV25-1 to TRBJ1-2; 12 bases align to TRBD1. The germline gives CDR1 MGHDK, CDR2 SYGVNS. The V and J ends lost 3 bases and 4 bases, in that order; junction bases with no gene match: 6. The CDR3 loop spans 16 amino acids. The CDR3 here is CASSDGGQGAGYGYTF. The CDR3 DNA follows: TGTGCCAGCAGTGACGGGGGACAGGGGGCTGGCTATGGCTACACCTTC.

Only a few counts were recorded for this clone. The DNA for the CDR3 is TGTGCCACCAGCACGAGACGGGGCACAGATACGCAGTATTTT. Its protein product is CATSTRRGTDTQYF. The rearrangement uses TRBV15 and TRBJ2-3; D gene unclear. The germline CDR1 and CDR2 sequences are LNHNV and YYDKDF (reference sequence). Trimming took off 4 bases at V and 1 base at J, with 9 bases between the two ends. The CDR3 sequence is 14 residues long. Supplemented by reference TRBV15 and TRBJ2-3, the full variable domain reads DAMVIQNPRYQVTQFGKPVTLSCSQTLNHNVMYWYQQKSSQAPKLLFHYYDKDFNNEADTPDNFQSRRPNTSFCFLDIRSPGLGDTAMYLCATSTRRGTDTQYFGPGTRLTVL.

The chain is built from TRBV5-1 and TRBJ1-1; 8 bases agree with TRBD1. J gave up 3 bases and V 4 bases, and 17 bases lay outside the gene matches. Germline CDR1 and CDR2: SGHRS and YFSETQ. This CDR3 spans 18 amino acids. CDR3 residues: CASSLGGRGPPVDTEAFF. In DNA, the CDR3 is TGCGCCAGCAGCCTGGGCGGCAGGGGGCCTCCGGTAGACACTGAAGCTTTCTTT.